This T cell receptor (beta chain) was documented in a study of blood T cell repertoires in COVID-19. Authors' methods: It was from reference gene primer amplification that nucleated cell counts were estimated. Repertoires were generated with immunoSEQ multiplex PCR, while TCRdb's copy carries only in-frame clones and drops some. V, J and clone size are taken as reported in that table, and D and trimming were inferred from the DNA itself. Of roughly 200,000 clones in the sample, around 82% are singletons; the top ten hold about 9%. CDR3 size: 14 residues. The J segment lost 3 bases and the V segment lost 2 bases, leaving 3 bases of the junction unmatched. The germline V gene has CDR1 SGDLS and CDR2 YYNGEE.

The clonotype comes from a middle-aged man with active or convalescent COVID-19. The V gene is TRBV9, the J gene TRBJ1-2, with 8 bases identical to TRBD1. Sequencing was performed on peripheral blood. CDR3 sequence reads: CASSVDRADYGYTF. The DNA for the CDR3 is TGTGCCAGCAGCGTGGACAGGGCGGACTATGGCTACACCTTC.